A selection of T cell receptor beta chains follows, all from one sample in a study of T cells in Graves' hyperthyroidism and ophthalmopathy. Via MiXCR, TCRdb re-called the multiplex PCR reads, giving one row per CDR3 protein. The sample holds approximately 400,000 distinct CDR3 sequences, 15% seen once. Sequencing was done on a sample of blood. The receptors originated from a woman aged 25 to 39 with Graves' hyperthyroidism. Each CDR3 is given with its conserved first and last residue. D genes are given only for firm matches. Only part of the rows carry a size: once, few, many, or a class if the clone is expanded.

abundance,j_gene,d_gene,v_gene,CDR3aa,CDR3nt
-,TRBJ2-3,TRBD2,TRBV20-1,CSAAGVDTQYF,TGCAGTGCCGCGGGGGTAGATACGCAGTATTTT
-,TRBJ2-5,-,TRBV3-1,CASSQGWKETQYF,TGTGCCAGCAGCCAGGGGTGGAAAGAGACCCAGTACTTC
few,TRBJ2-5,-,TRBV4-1,CASSQDLGYETQYF,TGCGCCAGCAGCCAAGACCTAGGATACGAGACCCAGTACTTC
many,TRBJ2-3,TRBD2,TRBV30,CAWLLAGTHGQYF,TGTGCCTGGCTGCTAGCGGGTACCCATGGGCAGTATTTT
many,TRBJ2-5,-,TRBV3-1,CASSQKAPQETQYF,TGTGCCAGCAGCCAAAAAGCACCACAAGAGACCCAGTACTTC
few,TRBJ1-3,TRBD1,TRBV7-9,CASSSAGTGGNTIYF,TGTGCCAGCAGCTCAGCCGGGACAGGGGGAAACACCATATATTTT
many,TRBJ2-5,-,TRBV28,CASTEADLETQYF,TGTGCCAGCACCGAGGCGGATTTAGAGACCCAGTACTTC
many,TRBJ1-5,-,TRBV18,CASSRTANQPQHF,TGTGCCAGCTCACGGACGGCAAATCAGCCCCAGCATTTT
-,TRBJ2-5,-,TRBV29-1,CSVPRTVLGETQYF,TGCAGCGTTCCCCGGACAGTATTAGGAGAGACCCAGTACTTC
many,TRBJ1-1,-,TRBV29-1,CSVGHFNTEAFF,TGCAGCGTTGGCCACTTTAACACTGAAGCTTTCTTT
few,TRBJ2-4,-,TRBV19,CASSIDPIGTARTKNIQYF,TGTGCCAGTAGTATAGACCCTATAGGGACCGCGAGGACGAAAAACATTCAGTACTTC
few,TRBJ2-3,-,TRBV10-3,CAIKSTGMADTQYF,TGTGCCATCAAGTCAACCGGAATGGCAGATACGCAGTATTTT
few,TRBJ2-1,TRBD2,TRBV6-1,CASSMEREVGNEQFF,TGTGCCAGCAGTATGGAGCGGGAGGTGGGGAATGAGCAGTTCTTC
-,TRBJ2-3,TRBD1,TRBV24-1,CATSGNGAGTGRSDTQYF,TGTGCCACCAGTGGTAATGGAGCCGGGACAGGGCGATCAGATACGCAGTATTTT
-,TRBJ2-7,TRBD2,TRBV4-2,CASSQDASGSYEQYF,TGTGCCAGCAGCCAAGACGCTAGCGGCTCCTACGAGCAGTACTTC
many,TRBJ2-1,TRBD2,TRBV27,CASRGGLAGHLSSYNEQFF,TGTGCCAGCAGAGGAGGACTAGCGGGACACCTTAGCTCCTACAATGAGCAGTTCTTC
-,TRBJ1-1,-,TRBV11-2,CASSLFSGAAYTEAFF,TGTGCCAGCAGCTTATTTTCAGGGGCTGCATACACTGAAGCTTTCTTT
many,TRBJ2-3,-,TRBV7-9,CASSLRKEGTDTQYF,TGTGCCAGCAGCTTAAGAAAGGAGGGCACAGATACGCAGTATTTT
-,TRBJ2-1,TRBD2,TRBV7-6,CASSLAPGLAGLYNEQFF,TGTGCCAGCAGCTTAGCGCCCGGACTAGCGGGCCTCTACAATGAGCAGTTCTTC
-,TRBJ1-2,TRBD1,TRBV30,CAWSVRQGHGYTF,TGTGCCTGGAGTGTTCGACAGGGACATGGCTACACCTTC
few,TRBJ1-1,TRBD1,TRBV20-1,CSARDPATGLNTEAFF,TGCAGTGCTAGAGATCCGGCGACAGGGCTTAACACTGAAGCTTTCTTT
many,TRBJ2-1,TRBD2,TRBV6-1,CASSERLAGVGYNEQFF,TGTGCCAGCAGTGAACGACTAGCGGGAGTCGGCTACAATGAGCAGTTCTTC
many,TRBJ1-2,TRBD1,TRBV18,CASSLQGDNYGYTF,TGTGCCAGCTCACTTCAGGGGGATAACTATGGCTACACCTTC
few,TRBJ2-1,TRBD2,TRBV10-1,CASSDPSSGRAFEQFF,TGCGCCAGCAGTGACCCGTCCAGCGGGAGGGCCTTTGAGCAGTTCTTC
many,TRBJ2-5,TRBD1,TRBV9,CASSPQTGYQETQYF,TGTGCCAGCAGCCCACAGACAGGGTACCAAGAGACCCAGTACTTC
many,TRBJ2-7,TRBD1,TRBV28,CASREGTVPEQYF,TGTGCCAGCAGGGAAGGGACAGTGCCCGAGCAGTACTTC
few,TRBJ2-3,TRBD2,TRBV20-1,CSARAGTSGSYTDTQYF,TGCAGTGCTAGGGCCGGGACTAGCGGGAGTTACACAGATACGCAGTATTTT
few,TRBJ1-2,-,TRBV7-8,CASSRGPRRGYTF,TGTGCCAGCAGCCGCGGACCCCGGAGGGGCTACACCTTC
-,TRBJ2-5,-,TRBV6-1,CASRKRETQYF,TGTGCCAGCAGAAAACGGGAGACCCAGTACTTC
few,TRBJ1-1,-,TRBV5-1,CASSPLEGINTEAFF,TGCGCCAGCAGCCCGCTGGAGGGCATAAACACTGAAGCTTTCTTT
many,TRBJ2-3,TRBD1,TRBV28,CASSSGQDPDTQYF,TGTGCCAGCAGTTCGGGACAGGACCCAGATACGCAGTATTTT
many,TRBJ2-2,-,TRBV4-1,CASSQDRGKAGELFF,TGCGCCAGCAGCCAAGATCGCGGGAAGGCCGGGGAGCTGTTTTTT
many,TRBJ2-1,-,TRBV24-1,CATSDTWEVSYNEQFF,TGTGCCACCAGTGATACGTGGGAGGTCTCCTACAATGAGCAGTTCTTC
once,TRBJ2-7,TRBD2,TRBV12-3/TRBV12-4,CASSFGGVTPYEQYF,TGTGCCAGCAGTTTTGGGGGGGTTACCCCCTACGAGCAGTACTTC
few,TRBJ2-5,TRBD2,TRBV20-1,CSARTLAGDLETQYF,TGCAGTGCTAGAACTCTAGCGGGAGATTTAGAGACCCAGTACTTC
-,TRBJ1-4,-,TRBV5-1,CASSLEGRRFEKLFF,TGCGCCAGCAGCTTAGAAGGCAGGAGGTTTGAAAAACTGTTTTTT
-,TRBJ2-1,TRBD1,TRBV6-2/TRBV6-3,CASIGQGLYNEQFF,TGTGCCAGCATCGGACAGGGCCTATACAATGAGCAGTTCTTC
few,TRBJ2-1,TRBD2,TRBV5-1,CASSLELADHNEQFF,TGCGCCAGCAGCTTGGAACTAGCGGACCACAATGAGCAGTTCTTC
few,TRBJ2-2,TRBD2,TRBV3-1,CASSRTSGSVSTGELFF,TGTGCCAGCAGCCGGACTAGCGGGAGCGTGTCCACCGGGGAGCTGTTTTTT
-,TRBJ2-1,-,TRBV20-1,CSARNFRDNSYNEQFF,TGCAGTGCTAGAAACTTCCGGGACAATTCCTACAATGAGCAGTTCTTC
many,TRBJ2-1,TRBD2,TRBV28,CASSFPSREGGYNEQFF,TGTGCCAGCAGTTTCCCCTCGCGGGAGGGCGGGTACAATGAGCAGTTCTTC
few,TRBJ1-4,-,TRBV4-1,CASSRISGPNEKLFF,TGCGCCAGCAGTCGAATCTCAGGGCCTAATGAAAAACTGTTTTTT
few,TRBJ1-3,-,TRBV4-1,CASSQDLRGSGNTIYF,TGCGCCAGCAGCCAAGATCTCAGGGGCTCAGGAAACACCATATATTTT
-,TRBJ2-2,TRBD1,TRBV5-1,CASSEGTESTGELFF,TGCGCCAGCAGTGAGGGGACAGAATCCACCGGGGAGCTGTTTTTT
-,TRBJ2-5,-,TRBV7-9,CASSPRSLRETQYF,TGTGCCAGCAGCCCACGTTCACTCCGGGAGACCCAGTACTTC
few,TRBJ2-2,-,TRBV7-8,CASSSESNTGELFF,TGTGCCAGCAGCTCAGAATCGAACACCGGGGAGCTGTTTTTT
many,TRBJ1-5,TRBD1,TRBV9,CASSGGQSGQPQHF,TGTGCCAGCAGCGGGGGACAGTCTGGTCAGCCCCAGCATTTT
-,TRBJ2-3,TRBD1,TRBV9,CASSFRPGQTSTDTQYF,TGTGCCAGCAGCTTTCGACCGGGACAGACAAGCACAGATACGCAGTATTTT